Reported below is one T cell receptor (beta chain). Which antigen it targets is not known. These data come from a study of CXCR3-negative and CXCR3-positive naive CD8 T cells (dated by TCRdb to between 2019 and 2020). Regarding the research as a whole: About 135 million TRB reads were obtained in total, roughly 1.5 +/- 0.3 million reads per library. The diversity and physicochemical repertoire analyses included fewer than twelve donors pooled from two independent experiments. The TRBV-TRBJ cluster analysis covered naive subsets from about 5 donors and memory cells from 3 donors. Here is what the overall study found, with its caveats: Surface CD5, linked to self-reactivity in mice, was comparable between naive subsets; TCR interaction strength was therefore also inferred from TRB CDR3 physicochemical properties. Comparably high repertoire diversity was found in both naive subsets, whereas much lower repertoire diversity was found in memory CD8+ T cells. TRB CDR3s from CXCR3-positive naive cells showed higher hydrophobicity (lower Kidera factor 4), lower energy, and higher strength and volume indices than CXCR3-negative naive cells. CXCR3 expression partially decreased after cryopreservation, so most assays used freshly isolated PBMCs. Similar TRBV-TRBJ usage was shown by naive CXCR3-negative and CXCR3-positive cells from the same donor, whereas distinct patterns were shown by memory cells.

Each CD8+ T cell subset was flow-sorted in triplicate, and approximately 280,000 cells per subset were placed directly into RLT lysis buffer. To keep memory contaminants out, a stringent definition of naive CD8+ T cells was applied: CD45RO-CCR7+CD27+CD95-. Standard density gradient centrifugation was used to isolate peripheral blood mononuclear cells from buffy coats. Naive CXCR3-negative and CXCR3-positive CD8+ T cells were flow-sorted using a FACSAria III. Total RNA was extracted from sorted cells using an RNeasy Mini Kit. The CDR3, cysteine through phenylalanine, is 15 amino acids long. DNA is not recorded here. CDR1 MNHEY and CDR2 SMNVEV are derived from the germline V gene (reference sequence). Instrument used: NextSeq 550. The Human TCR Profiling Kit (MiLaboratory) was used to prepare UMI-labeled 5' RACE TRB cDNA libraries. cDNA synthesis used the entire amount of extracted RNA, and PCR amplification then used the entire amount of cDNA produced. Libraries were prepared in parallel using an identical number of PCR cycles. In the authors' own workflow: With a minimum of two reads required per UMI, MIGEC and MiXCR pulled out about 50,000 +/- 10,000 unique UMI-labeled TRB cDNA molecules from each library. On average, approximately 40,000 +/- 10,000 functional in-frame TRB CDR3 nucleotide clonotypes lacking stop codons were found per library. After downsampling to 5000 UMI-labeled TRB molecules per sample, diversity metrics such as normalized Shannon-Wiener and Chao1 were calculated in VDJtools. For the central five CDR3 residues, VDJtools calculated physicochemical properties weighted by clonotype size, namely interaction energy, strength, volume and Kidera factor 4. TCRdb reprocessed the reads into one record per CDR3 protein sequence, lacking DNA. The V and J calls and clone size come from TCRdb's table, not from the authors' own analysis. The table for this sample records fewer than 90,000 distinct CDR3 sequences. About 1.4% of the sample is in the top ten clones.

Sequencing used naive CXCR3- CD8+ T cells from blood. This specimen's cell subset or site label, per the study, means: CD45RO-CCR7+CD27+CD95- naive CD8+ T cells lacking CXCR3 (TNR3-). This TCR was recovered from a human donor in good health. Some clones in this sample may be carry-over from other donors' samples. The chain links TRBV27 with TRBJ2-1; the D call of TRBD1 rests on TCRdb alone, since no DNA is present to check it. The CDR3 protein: CASSPLGGLYNEQFF.